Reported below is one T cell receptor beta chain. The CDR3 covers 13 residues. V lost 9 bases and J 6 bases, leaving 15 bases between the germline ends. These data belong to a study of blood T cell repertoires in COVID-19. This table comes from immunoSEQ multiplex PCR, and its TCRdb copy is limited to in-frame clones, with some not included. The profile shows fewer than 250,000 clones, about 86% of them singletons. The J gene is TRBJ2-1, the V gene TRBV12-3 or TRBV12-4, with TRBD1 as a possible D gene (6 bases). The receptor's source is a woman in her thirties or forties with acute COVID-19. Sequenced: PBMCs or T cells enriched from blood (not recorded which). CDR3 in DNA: TGTGCCAGTAACCCCGACAGGACCAATGAGCAGTTCTTC. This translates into CASNPDRTNEQFF.